The present entry profiles one T cell receptor beta chain with its context. The CDR3 totals 14 residues. Germline CDR1 reads MNHNY; CDR2 reads SVGAGI (reference sequence). V shed 5 bases, J shed 3 bases, and the junction held 6 bases outside the gene matches. This record comes from a study of T cells in localized non-small cell lung cancer. The assay was immunoSEQ multiplex PCR, and TCRdb's table has in-frame clones only and misses some. The table shows 64,000 or so clones, with approximately 87% occurring only once. The specimen comprised peripheral blood, sampled before any cancer treatment. The rearrangement links TRBV6-6 to TRBJ1-2, with 7 positions matching TRBD1. This receptor was obtained from a woman aged 40-70 years with stage I lung adenocarcinoma. CDR3 nucleotides: TGTGCCAGCAGTCCAACCGGGACAGACTATGGCTACACCTTC. It encodes CASSPTGTDYGYTF.